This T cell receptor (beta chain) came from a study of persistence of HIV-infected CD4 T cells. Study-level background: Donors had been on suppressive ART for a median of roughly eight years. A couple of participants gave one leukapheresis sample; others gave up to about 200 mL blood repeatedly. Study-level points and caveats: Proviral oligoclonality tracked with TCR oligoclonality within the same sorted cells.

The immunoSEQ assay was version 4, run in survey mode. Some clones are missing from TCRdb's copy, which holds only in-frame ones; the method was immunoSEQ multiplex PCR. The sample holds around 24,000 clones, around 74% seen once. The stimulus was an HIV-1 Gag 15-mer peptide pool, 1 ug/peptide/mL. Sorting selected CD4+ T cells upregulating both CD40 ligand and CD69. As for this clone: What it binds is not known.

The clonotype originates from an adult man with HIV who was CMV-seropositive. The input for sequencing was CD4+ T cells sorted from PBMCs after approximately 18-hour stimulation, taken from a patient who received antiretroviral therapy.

CDR3 coding DNA: TGTGCCAGCAGTGATCAATTAGCCAAAAACATTCAGTACTTC. This codes for CASSDQLAKNIQYF. This chain uses TRBV2 with TRBJ2-4; no reliable D call. Germline CDR1 is SNHLY and CDR2 is FYNNEI. Deletions cut 3 bases from V and 0 bases from J, with 6 bases between. CDR3 length equals 14 residues. The whole variable domain, remainder taken from reference TRBV2 and TRBJ2-4, is EPEVTQTPSHQVTQMGQEVILRCVPISNHLYFYWYRQILGQKVEFLVSFYNNEISEKSEIFDDQFSVERPDGSNFTLKIRSTKLEDSAMYFCASSDQLAKNIQYFGAGTRLSVL.